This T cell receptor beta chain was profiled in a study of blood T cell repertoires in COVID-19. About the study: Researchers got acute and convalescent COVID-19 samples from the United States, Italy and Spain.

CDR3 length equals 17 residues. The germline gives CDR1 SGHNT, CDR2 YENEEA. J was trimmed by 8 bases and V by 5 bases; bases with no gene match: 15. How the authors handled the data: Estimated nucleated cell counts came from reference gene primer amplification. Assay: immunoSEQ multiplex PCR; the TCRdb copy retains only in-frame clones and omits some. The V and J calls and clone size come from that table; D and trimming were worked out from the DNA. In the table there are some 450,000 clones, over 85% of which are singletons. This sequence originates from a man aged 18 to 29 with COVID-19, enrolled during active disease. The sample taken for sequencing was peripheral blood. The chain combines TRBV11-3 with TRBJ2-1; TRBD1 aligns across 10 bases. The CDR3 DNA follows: TGTGCCAGCAGCAAGGAGCGCTATGGACAGGGGGGCGATGAGCAGTTCTTC. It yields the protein CASSKERYGQGGDEQFF.